This T cell receptor beta chain was observed in a study of T cells in Graves' hyperthyroidism and ophthalmopathy. The study's findings and limits: A model using 13 V-J features told ophthalmopathy apart from stable hyperthyroidism. Blood shared most expanded thyroid clonotypes above 0.001.

This clonotype has ten or more counts. Its antigen is not identified. Amplification yielded TCR beta CDR3 regions, with RNA transcripts as the source. A set of HTBI primers served as the primers for a first-round RT-PCR of the TCR CDR3. Via MiXCR, TCRdb re-called the multiplex PCR reads, giving one row per CDR3 protein. The sample records 450,000 to 550,000 distinct CDR3 sequences, approximately 25% being singletons. Exclusion of a patient resulted from uncontrolled infection, other autoimmune disease, pregnancy or lactation. Trimming pared 6 bases from V and 4 bases from J, leaving 9 bases between. Germline lookup yields CDR1 SNHLY and CDR2 FYNNEI. This CDR3 spans 12 amino acids.

The chain combines TRBV2 with TRBJ1-2, with a tentative D call TRBD1 (6 bases). The sequencing sample was made of blood. The receptor was derived from a woman aged 25 to 45 with Graves' ophthalmopathy. The CDR3 DNA reads as TGTGCCAGCAGGGAACAGGGCTATGGCTACACCTTC. Its translation: CASREQGYGYTF.